This TCR beta chain was documented in a study of vaccination and CD4 T cells after COVID-19 (dated by TCRdb to between 2021 and 2023). For the wider study: Convalescent patients had a positive SARS-CoV-2 result on nasal swab PCR, and of these patients, fewer than ten had mild disease and one had severe disease. Post-COVID blood samples from convalescent patients were collected a median of about 110 days after diagnosis, with a range of about 35 to 180 days. Overlapping spike peptide pools from SARS-CoV-2 and from the common cold coronaviruses HCoV-NL63, HCoV-OC43 and HCoV-229E were used as culture stimuli. Six males and four females were included in the convalescent cohort, with two Hispanic individuals, seven Caucasians, two Asians and one multiracial person represented. Participants received two doses of either the Pfizer-BioNTech BNT162b2 vaccine (n=8) or the Moderna mRNA-1273 vaccine (n=2). In around nine COVID-19 convalescent patients and several infection-naive healthy vaccine recipients, the spike-specific CD4+ TCR repertoire before mRNA vaccination was compared with the repertoire after mRNA vaccination. As controls, cultures received a CEFX viral epitope pool (the positive control), an HIV-1 Nef peptide pool (the negative control), or no peptide at all. Post-vaccine blood samples were obtained a median of around 74 days after the second vaccine dose, with a range of about 14 to 241 days. Overall results and qualifications from the work: Although the median number of SARS-CoV-2-reactive clonotypes went up from some 23 after infection to 30 to 45 after vaccination, the increase was not significant. The number of convalescent patients in the study was relatively small, and the study did not examine early timepoints following natural infection. In convalescent patients, a median 86.3% of post-vaccine SARS-CoV-2-reactive clones were detected only after vaccination, and vaccine-specific priming was suggested by this finding. Nearly all vaccine-specific clones in convalescent patients (304 of 307) were mono-reactive for SARS-CoV-2 spike rather than cross-reactive with common cold coronaviruses.

Clipping removes 2 bases from V and 3 bases from J, with 7 as the unmatched junction base count. CDR1 is given as ENHRY and CDR2 as SYGVKD, both from the germline V gene. Counted from cysteine to phenylalanine, this CDR3 has 16 amino acids. The only DNA kept is the CDR3, 48 bases in frame from the first base. Library creation used PCR. TCR sequencing of DNA from cultured CD4+ T cells used the Oncomine TCR Beta short-read assay at the Johns Hopkins FTIC core. Genomic DNA was extracted from the cultured CD4+ T cells with the QIAamp micro DNA kit. Oncomine TCR Beta libraries from cultured CD4+ T cells were pooled with unique dual indexes and sequenced on an Illumina iSeq 100. Processing in the source paper ran as follows. Non-productive sequences were removed, and CDR3s not starting with C, not ending with F or W, or shorter than 7 amino acids were discarded. The MANAFEST web application identified antigen-specific clonotypes by comparing peptide-stimulated wells against reference wells and other culture wells. An FDR below 0.05, an odds ratio above 5, and a productive frequency above 0.1% in at least two of three replicate wells were required for clones to be considered positive. A clonotype counted as cross-reactive if it showed significant expansion both in the SARS-CoV-2 spike wells and in at least one common cold coronavirus spike condition. Using R version 3.6.1, CDR3 homology was evaluated through Levenshtein distances (stringdist) along with unrooted phylogenetic trees (ape). TCRdb passed the public sequencing reads through fastp at Q25 and MiXCR, retaining productive beta sequences. Every entry covers one CDR3 protein and lists the most common genes and DNA from its rows. The V and J calls were not made by the authors but by TCRdb's processing. The sample profile shows under 15,000 distinct CDR3 sequences; under 60% of them were found once. Jointly, the top ten make up 16% of the sample.

The intended sense of this specimen's treatment or condition label: approximately nine-day PBMC culture with coronavirus spike peptide pools or control peptides (ViraFEST assay). To expand antigen-specific T cells with peptide pools and then pick out the expanded clonotypes through TCR sequencing, the study relied on the ViraFEST assay. Positive SARS-CoV-2 PCR tests in the convalescent patients dated from March to December 2020, before Alpha, Beta and Delta variants emerged in the United States. Each well held approximately 2 million PBMCs cultured in IMDM containing roughly 5% human AB serum and 10 IU/ml IL-2, with about 10 ug/ml peptide pools added. On days 3 and 7, half of the culture medium was replaced with fresh IL-2-containing medium. CD4+ T cells were isolated after 10 days of culture through negative selection using the EasySep CD4+ T cell isolation kit. PBMCs were separated from whole blood using Ficoll-Paque Plus gradient centrifugation and then either used fresh or cryopreserved at -140C. Each culture condition was generally run in triplicate wells.

Remarks on this clonotype: Its recognized antigen is unknown. No qualities accompany the bases; no much larger clone lies one base away.

This sequence originates from a human donor who had recovered from COVID-19. The specimen sequenced was CD4+ T cells from blood, cultured in vitro. Recombination linked TRBV10-3 to TRBJ1-2; TRBD1 matches 9 bases in the middle. The DNA is TGTGCCATCAGTGAGGCGGGACAGGGAGAACACTATGGCTACACCTTC. This is translated as CAISEAGQGEHYGYTF.